A selection of T cell receptor beta chains follows, all from one sample in a study of T cell repertoires in cytomegalovirus infection. TCRdb itself ran the reads through MiXCR, one entry per CDR3 protein. The data show 510,000 or so distinct CDR3 sequences, with more than 20% seen just once and about 13% held by the top ten. Source material: PBMCs. The receptors were gathered from a human donor in good health (CMV status not recorded). Some clones in this sample may be carry-over from other donors' samples. Both conserved end residues are part of each CDR3. A D gene is named only where the DNA matches it firmly. The size field is filled for only some rows; it gives once, few, many or a size class.

abundance	d_gene	v_gene	j_gene	CDR3aa	CDR3nt
-	-	TRBV7-2	TRBJ2-1	CASSPKEVYEQFF	TGTGCCAGCAGCCCTAAGGAGGTGTATGAGCAGTTCTTC
few	TRBD2	TRBV11-2	TRBJ2-4	CASSTRSPREGDKNIQYF	TGTGCCAGCAGCACTCGAAGTCCGCGGGAGGGTGACAAAAACATTCAGTACTTC
-	TRBD1	TRBV20-1	TRBJ1-2	CSASWDRFVIVGYTF	TGCAGTGCTTCCTGGGACAGATTCGTTATCGTGGGCTACACCTTC
few	TRBD1	TRBV6-2/TRBV6-3	TRBJ1-2	CATTGTETELTYGYTF	TGTGCCACAACCGGGACAGAGACTGAATTGACCTATGGCTACACCTTC
few	-	TRBV7-8	TRBJ2-1	CASSYNAPGVQFF	TGTGCCAGCAGCTATAACGCCCCCGGGGTTCAGTTCTTC
few	-	TRBV5-1	TRBJ2-3	CASSLAPSPTDTQYF	TGCGCCAGCAGCTTGGCCCCCTCCCCCACAGATACGCAGTATTTT
-	-	TRBV6-6	TRBJ1-6	CASRTENNSPLHF	TGTGCCAGCAGGACAGAGAATAATTCACCCCTCCACTTT
many	-	TRBV25-1	TRBJ2-3	CASSPSLSTDTQYF	TGTGCCAGCAGTCCGAGTCTTAGCACAGATACGCAGTATTTT
-	-	TRBV28	TRBJ2-3	CASSLYGQSGTDTQYF	TGTGCCAGCAGTTTATATGGCCAAAGTGGCACAGATACGCAGTATTTT
-	TRBD1	TRBV2	TRBJ1-1	CASTLQGTTEAFF	TGTGCCAGCACCCTACAGGGGACCACTGAAGCTTTCTTT
many	-	TRBV7-2	TRBJ1-5	CASSLWQGSNQPQHF	TGTGCCAGCAGCTTATGGCAGGGTAGCAATCAGCCCCAGCATTTT
-	TRBD2	TRBV19	TRBJ2-3	CASSIVSGAGPDTQYF	TGTGCCAGTAGTATAGTAAGCGGAGCGGGACCAGATACGCAGTATTTT
-	TRBD1	TRBV12-3/TRBV12-4	TRBJ1-6	CASRSDRANSPLHF	TGTGCCAGCAGATCGGACAGGGCTAATTCACCCCTCCACTTT
few	-	TRBV19	TRBJ2-6	CAIRPGPSYSGANVLTF	TGTGCCATTCGACCGGGACCGAGTTACTCTGGGGCCAACGTCCTGACTTTC
-	TRBD1	TRBV19	TRBJ2-2	CASTPDRASMAGELFF	TGTGCCAGTACTCCAGACAGGGCAAGTATGGCCGGGGAGCTGTTTTTT
-	TRBD1	TRBV24-1	TRBJ2-1	CATSDQDRSLSSYNEQFF	TGTGCCACCAGTGATCAGGACAGGAGTTTGAGCTCCTACAATGAGCAGTTCTTC
-	-	TRBV6-2/TRBV6-3	TRBJ2-1	CASSLLASSYNEQFF	TGTGCCAGCAGTCTTCTAGCGAGCTCCTACAATGAGCAGTTCTTC
few	-	TRBV9	TRBJ2-7	CASSVGGQAPYEQYF	TGTGCCAGCAGCGTAGGTGGCCAGGCCCCCTACGAGCAGTACTTC
few	-	TRBV6-2/TRBV6-3	TRBJ2-3	CASRRAFFGSMTDTQYF	TGTGCCAGCAGAAGGGCGTTTTTCGGGAGCATGACAGATACGCAGTATTTT
few	-	TRBV11-3	TRBJ2-1	CASSLWGASYNEQFF	TGTGCCAGCAGCTTATGGGGAGCCTCCTACAATGAGCAGTTCTTC
few	TRBD1	TRBV6-1	TRBJ1-1	CAILPPGQGKNTEAFF	TGTGCCATCCTGCCACCCGGACAGGGGAAGAACACTGAAGCTTTCTTT
few	TRBD2	TRBV7-8	TRBJ2-7	CASTREGVSSYEQYF	TGTGCCAGCACCCGGGAGGGGGTGAGCTCCTACGAGCAGTACTTC
-	TRBD1	TRBV15	TRBJ1-2	CATSSPWGEGGHFGYTF	TGTGCCACCAGCAGTCCCTGGGGGGAAGGGGGCCACTTCGGCTACACCTTC
-	-	TRBV7-6	TRBJ1-3	CASSLQDLAGNTIYF	TGTGCCAGCAGCTTACAAGACTTGGCTGGAAACACCATATATTTT
-	-	TRBV10-3	TRBJ1-6	CAISPQNSPLHF	TGTGCCATCAGTCCACAAAATTCACCCCTCCACTTT
-	-	TRBV7-3	TRBJ2-1	CASSKASRGNEQFF	TGTGCCAGCAGCAAGGCGTCGAGGGGCAATGAGCAGTTCTTC
-	-	TRBV12-3/TRBV12-4	TRBJ2-1	CASIYEGTSGQFF	TGTGCCAGCATTTATGAGGGGACCTCGGGGCAGTTCTTC
few	TRBD2	TRBV28	TRBJ2-1	CASWTGLANNEQFF	TGTGCCAGCTGGACCGGACTAGCTAACAATGAGCAGTTCTTC
many	TRBD2	TRBV7-2	TRBJ2-3	CASSLVLAGDTQYF	TGTGCCAGCAGCTTAGTACTAGCGGGAGATACGCAGTATTTT
few	TRBD2	TRBV11-2	TRBJ2-5	CASSLGLADFRETQYF	TGTGCCAGCAGCTTAGGACTAGCGGATTTCCGAGAGACCCAGTACTTC
few	-	TRBV12-3/TRBV12-4	TRBJ1-2	CASNKGIPYGYTF	TGTGCCAGCAATAAGGGGATCCCCTATGGCTACACCTTC
many	TRBD1	TRBV7-2	TRBJ1-1	CASSLQTGVNTEAFF	TGTGCCAGCAGCCTCCAGACAGGGGTGAACACTGAAGCTTTCTTT
many	-	TRBV7-2	TRBJ1-2	CASSPARSYGYTF	TGTGCCAGCAGCCCGGCTCGCTCCTATGGCTACACCTTC
few	-	TRBV12-3/TRBV12-4	TRBJ1-5	CASSLWEGKDQPQHF	TGTGCCAGCAGTTTATGGGAGGGAAAGGATCAGCCCCAGCATTTT
many	TRBD1	TRBV7-8	TRBJ1-3	CASSWVWKDRAFSGSGNTIYF	TGTGCCAGCAGCTGGGTTTGGAAGGACAGGGCTTTCAGCGGCTCTGGAAACACCATATATTTT
-	TRBD1	TRBV28	TRBJ2-7	CASRGTGWPLGAYEQYF	TGTGCCAGCAGGGGGACAGGGTGGCCCTTGGGAGCCTACGAGCAGTACTTC
few	TRBD2	TRBV5-1	TRBJ2-1	CASSLAVSSSGEQFF	TGCGCCAGCAGCTTGGCCGTTAGCAGTAGCGGGGAGCAGTTCTTC
many	TRBD1	TRBV7-2	TRBJ1-6	CASSMDRTNSPLHF	TGTGCCAGCAGTATGGACAGGACCAATTCACCCCTCCACTTT
-	-	TRBV5-6	TRBJ2-1	CASSLESEQFF	TGTGCCAGCAGCTTGGAGTCGGAGCAGTTCTTC
-	-	TRBV29-1	TRBJ2-1	CSVGPRGGSYNEQFF	TGCAGCGTTGGACCAAGGGGGGGCTCCTACAATGAGCAGTTCTTC
-	TRBD2	TRBV4-1	TRBJ2-7	CASSHQLAGGTYEQYF	TGCGCCAGCAGCCACCAATTAGCGGGAGGCACCTACGAGCAGTACTTC
few	-	TRBV5-6	TRBJ2-7	CASSFNSPYEQYF	TGTGCCAGCAGCTTTAATTCCCCCTACGAGCAGTACTTC
few	-	TRBV7-9	TRBJ1-6	CASSSRGGTYNSPLHF	TGTGCCAGCAGCTCTCGGGGGGGGACCTATAATTCACCCCTCCACTTT
few	-	TRBV7-2	TRBJ2-5	CASSSTGIAQYF	TGTGCCAGCAGCTCGACCGGGATCGCCCAGTACTTC
many	-	TRBV28	TRBJ1-1	CATSQRSMNTEAFF	TGTGCCACCTCTCAACGTTCGATGAACACTGAAGCTTTCTTT
-	TRBD2	TRBV7-6	TRBJ2-2	CASRQQREVPGELFF	TGTGCCAGCAGACAACAGCGGGAGGTCCCCGGGGAGCTGTTTTTT
many	-	TRBV7-2	TRBJ2-1	CASSGTGDEQFF	TGTGCCAGCAGCGGAACTGGGGATGAGCAGTTCTTC
many	TRBD1	TRBV7-6	TRBJ1-1	CASRPGQGMNTEAFF	TGTGCCAGCAGACCAGGACAGGGAATGAACACTGAAGCTTTCTTT
-	-	TRBV19	TRBJ1-1	CASMGPQSTEAFF	TGTGCCAGTATGGGACCACAGAGCACTGAAGCTTTCTTT
few	TRBD2	TRBV20-1	TRBJ2-2	CSARDRGRAGTGELFF	TGCAGTGCTAGAGATCGGGGGAGGGCCGGCACCGGGGAGCTGTTTTTT
-	-	TRBV18	TRBJ1-4	CASSPLFASLPTNEKLFF	TGTGCCAGCTCACCACTATTTGCGAGTTTACCAACTAATGAAAAACTGTTTTTT
few	-	TRBV7-2	TRBJ2-5	CASSTFSGAVVQETQYF	TGTGCCAGCAGCACATTCTCAGGGGCCGTCGTTCAAGAGACCCAGTACTTC
few	-	TRBV4-1	TRBJ1-1	CASSQDWGQNTEAFF	TGCGCCAGCAGCCAAGATTGGGGACAGAACACTGAAGCTTTCTTT
-	TRBD2	TRBV7-4	TRBJ2-1	CASSSRRPGLTSQFF	TGTGCCAGCAGCTCTCGACGTCCGGGACTAACTAGTCAGTTCTTC
-	-	TRBV12-3/TRBV12-4	TRBJ2-4	CASSSETPLQYF	TGTGCCAGCAGCTCAGAGACCCCCCTTCAGTACTTC